Below are 8 T cell receptor beta chains sequenced from a single sample in a study of sequential checkpoint blockade in melanoma. The table came from immunoSEQ multiplex PCR; TCRdb's copy has only in-frame clones and leaves some out. The data contain 20,000 to 25,000 clones, roughly 30% of them singletons. Treatment: randomized to nivolumab then ipilimumab (arm A) or the reverse (arm B). The sample in question was tumor tissue (inferred from file names), obtained from a patient given nivolumab and ipilimumab in sequence. The receptors derive from a human donor with melanoma.

This clone has only a few counts. The genes are TRBV6-8 and TRBJ2-3; 10 bases agree with TRBD1. The CDR3 totals 16 residues. Germline assignment: CDR1 MNHGY and CDR2 SAAAGT. J lost 4 bases, V lost 5 bases, and 9 bases had no gene match. The CDR3 DNA follows: TGTGCCAGCAGTCTATTAAGTGGACAGGGGGCAGATACGCAGTATTTT. Residues: CASSLLSGQGADTQYF.

Of note for this clone: One end of the junction is discordant with germline, which a read error may explain. The rearrangement links TRBV7-7 to TRBJ2-7; TRBD2 matches 7 bases. CDR3 size: 15 residues. Germline CDR1 reads SSHAT; CDR2 reads FNYEAQ (reference sequence). CDR3 residues: CASSLAAGLSYEQYF. In nucleotides, the CDR3 is TGTGCTAGCAGCTTAGCAGCGGGGCTATCCTACGAGCAGTACTTC.

This clone came up a few times. J is TRBJ2-2 and V is TRBV5-1; 12 bases fit TRBD2. Trimming removed 1 base from V and 10 bases from J; junction bases left unmatched: 8. There are 16 residues in the CDR3. Germline-derived CDR1 and CDR2 are SGHRS and YFSETQ. The CDR3 region has the DNA TGCGCCAGCAGCTTGCAGACTAGCGGGAGAATAGAGGAGCTGTTTTTT. The encoded protein is CASSLQTSGRIEELFF.

This clone was counted between two and nine times. The chain carries TRBV6-8 and TRBJ1-6; 7 bases align to TRBD1. The V gene end was trimmed by 10 bases and the J gene end by 10 bases; junction bases not matched to a gene: 10. Germline loops: CDR1 MNHGY, CDR2 SAAAGT. The CDR3 length is 13 residues. CDR3 DNA sequence: TGTGCCATCAAAGGGACAGAAAACTCACCCCTCCACTTT. Protein product: CAIKGTENSPLHF.

The chain is built from TRBV18 and TRBJ2-5; D unclear. Germline-derived CDR1 and CDR2 are KGHSH and LQKENI. V dropped 3 bases and J dropped 2 bases, with 13 bases sitting between them. CDR3 length: 15 residues. CDR3 DNA sequence: TGTGCCAGCTCACCCGGGTCTGGCGATCAAGAGACCCAGTACTTC. It yields the protein CASSPGSGDQETQYF.

This clone has just one count. CDR3 in DNA: TGCAGCGTTGAAGTTGCGGGTTTTACTAGATATGAGCAGTTCTTC. This gives the protein CSVEVAGFTRYEQFF. The V call is TRBV29-1, the J call TRBJ2-1; D is perhaps TRBD2 (5 bases). The CDR3 covers 15 residues. Germline CDR1 SQVTM, CDR2 ANQGSEA. Trimming removed 1 base at V and 8 bases at J, with 18 bases between.

The chain has TRBV15 and TRBJ2-1, with D uncertain. Trimming left V 7 bases short and J 5 bases short, with 27 bases between. Per germline, CDR1 LNHNV and CDR2 YYDKDF (reference sequence). The CDR3 totals 18 residues. DNA of the CDR3: TGTGCCACCACGGATGGGGATCTCTCCTTATCCAGAAACAATGAGCAGTTCTTC. It translates to CATTDGDLSLSRNNEQFF.

This clone has just a few counts. This sequence joins TRBV28 and TRBJ1-3, with 7 positions matching TRBD1. This CDR3 has 15 amino acids. Looked up from germline, CDR1 is MDHEN and CDR2 is SYDVKM. V lost 5 bases and J lost 0; bases outside the gene matches: 4. The DNA for the CDR3 is TGTGCCAGCAGTATCCGGGACAGCTCTGGAAACACCATATATTTT. It specifies CASSIRDSSGNTIYF.